This record concerns one TCR beta chain sequence. Its cognate antigen is unknown. Each patient contributed between 1 and 8 total time points of blood mononuclear cells, pretreatment and during treatment. CDR3 length: 14 residues. V lost 6 bases, J lost 0 bases, and 5 bases stayed unmatched. Germline CDR1 MDHEN, CDR2 SYDVKM. The repertoire was sequenced with immunoSEQ multiplex PCR; TCRdb's copy has only in-frame clones and lacks some. The sample has some 60,000 clones, 70% to 90% seen once. The data belong to a study of PD-L1 blockade in urothelial cancer. Study in general: Male sex and bladder-origin urothelial cancer were recorded for twenty-five of 29 patients. Median T cell yield from blood was approximately 150,000. Study-level points and caveats: Lower pretreatment blood TCR clonality, under the median, predicted better survival, researchers reported.

The J gene is TRBJ2-7, the V gene TRBV28, with TRBD1 matching over 7 bases. Specimen: PBMCs, collected around atezolizumab (anti-PD-L1) treatment. The clonotype was recovered from a man in his fifties or sixties with urothelial cancer. This CDR3 is CASRIQGSSYEQYF. In DNA form, the CDR3 reads TGTGCCAGCAGGATACAGGGGAGCTCCTACGAGCAGTACTTC.